The entry below describes one T cell receptor (beta chain). This record comes from a study of blood T cell repertoires in COVID-19. Overall study context: Both acute and convalescent COVID-19 samples were obtained from the United States, Italy and Spain. The analysed material was cDNA or gDNA that came from T cells, B-cell-depleted T cells, or PBMCs.

Authors' data handling: Reference gene primers were amplified, and this amplification served to estimate nucleated cell counts. The table came from immunoSEQ multiplex PCR; TCRdb's copy has only in-frame clones and leaves some out. That table gives V, J and clone size, and the DNA gave D and trimming. The repertoire holds tens of thousands of clones, with about four fifths as singletons. Germline assignment: CDR1 KGHSH and CDR2 LQKENI. Trimming shortened V by 3 bases and J by 2 bases, and 10 bases separated the two germline ends. This CDR3 is 14 amino acids long. The chain has TRBV18 and TRBJ1-1, with D possibly matching TRBD1 (6 bases). The sample was peripheral blood. This clonotype was sampled from a man in his 70s with acute or convalescent COVID-19. The CDR3, as DNA: TGTGCCAGCTCACCCTCAGGGGTTAACACTGAAGCTTTCTTT. It translates to CASSPSGVNTEAFF. Variable domain in full (rest from reference TRBV18 and TRBJ1-1): NAGVMQNPRHLVRRRGQEARLRCSPMKGHSHVYWYRQLPEEGLKFMVYLQKENIIDESGMPKERFSAEFPKEGPSILRIQQVVRGDSAAYFCASSPSGVNTEAFFGQGTRLTVV.